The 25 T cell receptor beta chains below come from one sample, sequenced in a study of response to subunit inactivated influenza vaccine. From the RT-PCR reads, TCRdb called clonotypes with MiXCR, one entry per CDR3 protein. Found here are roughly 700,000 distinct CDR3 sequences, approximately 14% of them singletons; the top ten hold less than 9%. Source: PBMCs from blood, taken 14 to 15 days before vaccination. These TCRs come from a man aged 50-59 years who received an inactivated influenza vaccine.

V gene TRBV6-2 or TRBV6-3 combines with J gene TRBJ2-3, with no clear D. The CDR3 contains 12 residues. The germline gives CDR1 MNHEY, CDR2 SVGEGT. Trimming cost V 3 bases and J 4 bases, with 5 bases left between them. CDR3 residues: CASSYIADTQYF. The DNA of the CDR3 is TGTGCCAGCAGTTATATAGCAGATACGCAGTATTTT.

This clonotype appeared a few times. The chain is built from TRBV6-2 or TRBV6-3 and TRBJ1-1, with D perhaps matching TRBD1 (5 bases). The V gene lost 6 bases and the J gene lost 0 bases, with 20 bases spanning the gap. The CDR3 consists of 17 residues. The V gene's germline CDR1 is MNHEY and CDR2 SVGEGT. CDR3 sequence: CASSLISSGTVNTEAFF. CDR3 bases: TGTGCCAGCAGCCTTATATCCTCCGGGACCGTGAACACTGAAGCTTTCTTT.

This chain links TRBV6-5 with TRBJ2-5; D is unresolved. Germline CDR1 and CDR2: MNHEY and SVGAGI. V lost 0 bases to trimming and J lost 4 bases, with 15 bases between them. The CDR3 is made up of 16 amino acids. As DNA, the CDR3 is TGTGCCAGCAGTTACTCAAGCAGGCCTCAACTAGAGACCCAGTACTTC. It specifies CASSYSSRPQLETQYF.

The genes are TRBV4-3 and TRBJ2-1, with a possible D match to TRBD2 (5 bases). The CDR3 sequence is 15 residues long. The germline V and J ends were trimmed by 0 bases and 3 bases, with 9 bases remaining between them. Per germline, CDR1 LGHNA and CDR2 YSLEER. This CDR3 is CASSQESGHYNEQFF. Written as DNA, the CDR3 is TGCGCCAGCAGCCAAGAGAGCGGCCACTACAATGAGCAGTTCTTC.

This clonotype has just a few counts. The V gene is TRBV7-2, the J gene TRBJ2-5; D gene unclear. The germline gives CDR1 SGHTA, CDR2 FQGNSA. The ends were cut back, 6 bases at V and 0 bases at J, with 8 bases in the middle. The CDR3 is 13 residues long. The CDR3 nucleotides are TGTGCCAGCAGAAAGGAGTACCAAGAGACCCAGTACTTC. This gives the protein CASRKEYQETQYF. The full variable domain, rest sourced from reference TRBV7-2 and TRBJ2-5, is GAGVSQSPSNKVTEKGKDVELRCDPISGHTALYWYRQSLGQGLEFLIYFQGNSAPDKSGLPSDRFSAERTGGSVSTLTIQRTQQEDSAVYLCASRKEYQETQYFGPGTRLLVL.

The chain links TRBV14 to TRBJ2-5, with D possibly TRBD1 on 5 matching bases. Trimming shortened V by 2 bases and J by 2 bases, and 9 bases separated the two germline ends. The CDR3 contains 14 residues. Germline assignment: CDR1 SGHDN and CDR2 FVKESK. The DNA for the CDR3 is TGTGCCAGCAGCCAACGCAGGGATCAAGAGACCCAGTACTTC. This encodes CASSQRRDQETQYF.

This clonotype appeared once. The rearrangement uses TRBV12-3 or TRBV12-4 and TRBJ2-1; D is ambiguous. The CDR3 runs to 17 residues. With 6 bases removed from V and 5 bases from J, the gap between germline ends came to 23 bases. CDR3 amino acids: CASRALLAGPNDNEQFF. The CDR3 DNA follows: TGTGCCAGCAGGGCCTTATTGGCAGGCCCTAATGACAATGAGCAGTTCTTC.

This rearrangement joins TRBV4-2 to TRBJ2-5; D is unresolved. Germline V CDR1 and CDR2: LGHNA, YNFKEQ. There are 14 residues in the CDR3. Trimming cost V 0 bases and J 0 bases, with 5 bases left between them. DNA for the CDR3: TGTGCCAGCAGCCAAGATGGTAACCAAGAGACCCAGTACTTC. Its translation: CASSQDGNQETQYF.

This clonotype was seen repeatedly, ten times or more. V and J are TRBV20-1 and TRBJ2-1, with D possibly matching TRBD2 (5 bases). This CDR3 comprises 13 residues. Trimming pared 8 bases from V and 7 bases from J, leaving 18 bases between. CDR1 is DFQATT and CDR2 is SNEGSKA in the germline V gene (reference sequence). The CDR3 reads CSPSPEARNEQFF. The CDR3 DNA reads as TGCAGTCCCAGCCCGGAGGCCAGGAATGAGCAGTTCTTC.

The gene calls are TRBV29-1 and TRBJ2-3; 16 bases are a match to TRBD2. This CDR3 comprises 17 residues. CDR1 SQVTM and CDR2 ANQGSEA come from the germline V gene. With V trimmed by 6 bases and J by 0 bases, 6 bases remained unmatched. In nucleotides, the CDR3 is TGCAGCGTCTCCGGGACTAGCGGGAGGGCTAGCACAGATACGCAGTATTTT. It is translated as CSVSGTSGRASTDTQYF.

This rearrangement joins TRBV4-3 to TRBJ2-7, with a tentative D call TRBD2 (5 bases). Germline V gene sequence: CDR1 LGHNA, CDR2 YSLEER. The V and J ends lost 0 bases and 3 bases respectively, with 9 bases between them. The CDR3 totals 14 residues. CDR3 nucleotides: TGCGCCAGCAGCCAAGAACGGAGGTTCTACGAGCAGTACTTC. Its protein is CASSQERRFYEQYF.

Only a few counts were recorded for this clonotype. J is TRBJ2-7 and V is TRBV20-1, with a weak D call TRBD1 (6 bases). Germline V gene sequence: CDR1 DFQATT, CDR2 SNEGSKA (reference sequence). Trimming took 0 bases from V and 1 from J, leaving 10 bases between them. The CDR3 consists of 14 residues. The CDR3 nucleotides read TGCAGTGCTAGAGATTGGGGGACATCCTACGAGCAGTACTTC. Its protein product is CSARDWGTSYEQYF.

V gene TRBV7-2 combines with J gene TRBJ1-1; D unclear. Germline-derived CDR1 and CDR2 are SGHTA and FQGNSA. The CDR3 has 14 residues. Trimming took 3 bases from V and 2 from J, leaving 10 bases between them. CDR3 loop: CASSFTPANTEAFF. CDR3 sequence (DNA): TGTGCCAGCAGCTTCACACCGGCAAACACTGAAGCTTTCTTT.

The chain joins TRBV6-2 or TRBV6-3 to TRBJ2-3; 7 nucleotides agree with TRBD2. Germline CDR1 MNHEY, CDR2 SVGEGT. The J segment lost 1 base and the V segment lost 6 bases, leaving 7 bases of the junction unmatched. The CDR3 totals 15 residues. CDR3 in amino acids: CASSSGRGRTDTQYF. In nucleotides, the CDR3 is TGTGCCAGCAGCTCTGGGAGGGGACGCACAGATACGCAGTATTTT.

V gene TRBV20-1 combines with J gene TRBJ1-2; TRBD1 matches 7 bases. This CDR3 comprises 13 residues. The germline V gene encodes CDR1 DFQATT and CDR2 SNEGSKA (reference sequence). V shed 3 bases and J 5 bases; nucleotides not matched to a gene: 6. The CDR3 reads CSARGQYPYGYTF. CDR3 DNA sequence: TGCAGTGCTAGGGGACAGTACCCTTATGGCTACACCTTC.

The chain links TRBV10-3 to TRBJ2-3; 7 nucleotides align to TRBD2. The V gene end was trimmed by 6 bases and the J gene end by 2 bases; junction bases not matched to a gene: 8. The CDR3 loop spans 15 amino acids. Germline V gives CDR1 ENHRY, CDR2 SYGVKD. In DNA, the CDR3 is TGTGCCATCAGGCCAGGAGCGGGGAACACAGATACGCAGTATTTT. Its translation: CAIRPGAGNTDTQYF.

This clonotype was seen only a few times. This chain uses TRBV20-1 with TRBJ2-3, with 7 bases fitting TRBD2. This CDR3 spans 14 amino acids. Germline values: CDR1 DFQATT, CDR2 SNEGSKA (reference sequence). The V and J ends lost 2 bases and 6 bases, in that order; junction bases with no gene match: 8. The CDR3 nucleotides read TGCAGTGCTAGACTCGCGGGAGCGTGGGATACGCAGTATTTT. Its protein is CSARLAGAWDTQYF.

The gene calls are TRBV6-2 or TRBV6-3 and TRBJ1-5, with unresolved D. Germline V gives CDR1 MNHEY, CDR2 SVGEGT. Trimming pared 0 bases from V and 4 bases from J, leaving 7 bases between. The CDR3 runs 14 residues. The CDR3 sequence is CASSYSGRNQPQHF. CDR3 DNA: TGTGCCAGCAGTTACTCTGGCCGGAATCAGCCCCAGCATTTT.

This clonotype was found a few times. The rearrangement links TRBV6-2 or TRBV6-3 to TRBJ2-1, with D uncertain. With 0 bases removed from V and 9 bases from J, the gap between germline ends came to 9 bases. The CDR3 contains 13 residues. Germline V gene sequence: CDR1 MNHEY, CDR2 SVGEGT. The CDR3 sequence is CASSYSLVLEQFF. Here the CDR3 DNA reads TGTGCCAGCAGTTACTCGTTAGTTCTTGAGCAGTTCTTC.

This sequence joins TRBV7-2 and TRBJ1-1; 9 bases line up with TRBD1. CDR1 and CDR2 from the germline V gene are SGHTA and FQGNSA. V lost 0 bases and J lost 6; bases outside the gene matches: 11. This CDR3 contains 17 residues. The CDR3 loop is CASSLAGGQGGFAEAFF. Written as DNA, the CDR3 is TGTGCCAGCAGCTTAGCTGGGGGACAGGGAGGTTTTGCTGAAGCTTTCTTT.

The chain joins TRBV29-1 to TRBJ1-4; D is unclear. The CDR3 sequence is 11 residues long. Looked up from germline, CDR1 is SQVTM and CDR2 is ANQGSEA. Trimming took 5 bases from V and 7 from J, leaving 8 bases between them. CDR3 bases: TGCAGCGTTTTAAGCGGTGAAAAACTGTTTTTT. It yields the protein CSVLSGEKLFF.

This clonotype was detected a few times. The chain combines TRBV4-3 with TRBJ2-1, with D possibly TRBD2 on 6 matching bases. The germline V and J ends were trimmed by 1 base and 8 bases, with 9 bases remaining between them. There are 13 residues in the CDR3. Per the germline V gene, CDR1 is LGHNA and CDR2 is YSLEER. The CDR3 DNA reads TGCGCCAGCAGCCAAGGGCGGGGCCATGAGCAGTTCTTC. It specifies CASSQGRGHEQFF.

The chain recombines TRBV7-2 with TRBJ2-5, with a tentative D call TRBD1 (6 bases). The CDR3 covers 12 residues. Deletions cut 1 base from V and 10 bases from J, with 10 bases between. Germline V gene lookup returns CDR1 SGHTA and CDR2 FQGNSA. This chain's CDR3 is CASSLELGGQYF. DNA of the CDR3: TGTGCCAGCAGCTTAGAACTAGGGGGCCAGTACTTC. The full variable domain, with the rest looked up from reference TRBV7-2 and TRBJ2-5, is GAGVSQSPSNKVTEKGKDVELRCDPISGHTALYWYRQSLGQGLEFLIYFQGNSAPDKSGLPSDRFSAERTGGSVSTLTIQRTQQEDSAVYLCASSLELGGQYFGPGTRLLVL.

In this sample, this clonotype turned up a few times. The CDR3 DNA reads TGCGCCAGCAGCCAAGTTATGGCCAGGCGGCGGAATTCACCCCTCCACTTT. The encoded protein is CASSQVMARRRNSPLHF. The gene calls are TRBV4-1 and TRBJ1-6; unclear D gene. V was shortened by 1 base and J by 7 bases, with 17 bases between the two germline ends. CDR1 MGHRA and CDR2 YSYEKL come from the germline V gene. This CDR3 has 17 amino acids.

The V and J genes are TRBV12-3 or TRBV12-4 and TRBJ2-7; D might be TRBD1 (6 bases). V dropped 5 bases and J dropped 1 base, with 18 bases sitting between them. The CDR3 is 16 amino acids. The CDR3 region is CASSKLTGRLSYEQYF. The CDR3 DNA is TGTGCCAGCAGTAAACTGACAGGCCGATTATCCTACGAGCAGTACTTC.